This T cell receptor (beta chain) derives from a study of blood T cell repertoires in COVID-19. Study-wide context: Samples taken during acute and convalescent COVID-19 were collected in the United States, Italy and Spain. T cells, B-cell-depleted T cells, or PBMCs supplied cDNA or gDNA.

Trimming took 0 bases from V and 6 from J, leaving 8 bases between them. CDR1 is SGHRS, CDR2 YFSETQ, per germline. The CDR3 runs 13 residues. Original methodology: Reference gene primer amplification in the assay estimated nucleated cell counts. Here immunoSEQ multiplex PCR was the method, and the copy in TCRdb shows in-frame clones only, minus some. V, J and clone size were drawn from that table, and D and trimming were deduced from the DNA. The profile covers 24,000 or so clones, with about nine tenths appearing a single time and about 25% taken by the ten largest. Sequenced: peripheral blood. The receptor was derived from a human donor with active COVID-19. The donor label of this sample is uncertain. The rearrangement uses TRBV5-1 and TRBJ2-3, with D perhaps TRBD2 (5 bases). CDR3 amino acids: CASSLASGDTQYF. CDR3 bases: TGCGCCAGCAGCTTGGCCTCGGGGGATACGCAGTATTTT. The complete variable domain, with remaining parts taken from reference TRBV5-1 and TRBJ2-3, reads KAGVTQTPRYLIKTRGQQVTLSCSPISGHRSVSWYQQTPGQGLQFLFEYFSETQRNKGNFPGRFSGRQFSNSRSEMNVSTLELGDSALYLCASSLASGDTQYFGPGTRLTVL.